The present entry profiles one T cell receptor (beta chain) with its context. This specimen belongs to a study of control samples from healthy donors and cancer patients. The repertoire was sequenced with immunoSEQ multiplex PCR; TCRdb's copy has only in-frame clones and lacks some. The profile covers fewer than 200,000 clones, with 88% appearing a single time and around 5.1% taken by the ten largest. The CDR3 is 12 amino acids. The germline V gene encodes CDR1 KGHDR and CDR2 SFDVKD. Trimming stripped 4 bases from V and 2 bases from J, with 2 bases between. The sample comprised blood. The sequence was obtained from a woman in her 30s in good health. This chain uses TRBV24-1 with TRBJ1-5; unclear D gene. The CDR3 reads CATSEGNQPQHF. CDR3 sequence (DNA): TGTGCCACCAGTGAAGGCAATCAGCCCCAGCATTTT.